The 5 T cell receptor beta chains reported below all come from one sample, sequenced in a study of shared T cell receptors in the human thymus. Sequenced by immunoSEQ multiplex PCR; TCRdb stores in-frame clones only, minus some. This sample yields hundreds of thousands of clones, of which around 87% are seen a single time; about 0.01% belongs to the top ten. This sample was also put to use in a study of human thymus T cells.

Sequencing used thymocytes. The receptors were sampled from a boy less than two years old with a congenital heart defect.

J is TRBJ2-7 and V is TRBV4-1; D may be TRBD2 (6 bases). V was shortened by 0 bases and J by 4 bases, with 10 bases between the two germline ends. The CDR3 spans 14 residues. Germline assignment: CDR1 MGHRA and CDR2 YSYEKL. CDR3 residues: CASSQDGGRYEQYF. The CDR3, as DNA: TGCGCCAGCAGCCAAGATGGGGGGAGGTACGAGCAGTACTTC.

The chain links TRBV20-1 to TRBJ2-1; D is uncertain. The CDR3 loop spans 11 amino acids. Trimming left V 0 bases short and J 7 bases short, with 4 bases between. Germline lookup yields CDR1 DFQATT and CDR2 SNEGSKA (reference sequence). Written as DNA, the CDR3 is TGCAGTGCTAGAGATCCTAATGAGCAGTTCTTC. Translated, it gives CSARDPNEQFF.

The chain links TRBV6-1 to TRBJ2-7; perhaps TRBD1 as D (5 bases). There are 12 residues in the CDR3. Germline V lookup: CDR1 MNHNS, CDR2 SASEGT. Trimming left V 3 bases short and J 2 bases short, with 5 bases between. The CDR3, as DNA: TGTGCCAGCAGTGAGACAGCCTACGAGCAGTACTTC. Translating gives CASSETAYEQYF.

This rearrangement joins TRBV7-2 to TRBJ2-3; 7 bases line up with TRBD2. Germline CDR1 reads SGHTA; CDR2 reads FQGNSA. The CDR3 runs to 15 residues. V lost 3 bases and J lost 7; bases outside the gene matches: 10. The CDR3 DNA reads TGTGCCAGCAGCTTCTGGGGCGGGAGAGGGTATACGCAGTATTTT. Protein: CASSFWGGRGYTQYF.

The V and J genes are TRBV29-1 and TRBJ2-1, with 11 bases fitting TRBD2. V trimming: 5 bases; J trimming: 5 bases; junction bases outside the gene matches: 11. The germline CDR1 and CDR2 sequences are SQVTM and ANQGSEA. The CDR3 extends over 16 amino acids. CDR3 DNA sequence: TGCAGCGTTCGCCCGACTAGCGGGAAACCGAACAATGAGCAGTTCTTC. It codes for CSVRPTSGKPNNEQFF.